This T cell receptor (beta chain) was observed in a study of blood T cell repertoires in COVID-19. About this clone itself: The junction and the germline gene differ at one end; a read error may be behind it.

As originally analysed: Using reference gene primer amplification, nucleated cell counts were estimated. Assay: immunoSEQ multiplex PCR; the TCRdb copy retains only in-frame clones and omits some. The D gene and trimming were derived from the DNA, and the V and J assignments and clone size from that table. There are some 160,000 clones in the sample; around nine tenths occur only once, and more than 2% lies in the top ten. CDR1 and CDR2 from the germline V gene are MNHEY and SVGEGT. The CDR3 totals 13 residues. Sequenced material: peripheral blood. The TCR was taken from a man aged 45-65 years who had recovered from COVID-19. This chain connects TRBV6-2 or TRBV6-3 to TRBJ2-1; perhaps TRBD2 as D (5 bases). As DNA, the CDR3 is TGTGCCAGCAGTTACACAGAGGGTCGGGTGGGGATCTTC. This gives the protein CASSYTEGRVGIF.